Described below is a single T cell receptor beta chain sequence and its context. Its antigen is as yet unknown. This entry belongs to a study of cytomegalovirus exposure and HLA in healthy donors. Whole-study findings and limits: Productive rates of about 87% or about 30% were seen for most TCR beta V segments in an earlier analysis. Links to common viral pathogens appeared, in a later analysis, for several of the most significant clusters. The study put some 150 TCR beta chains on its list as cytomegalovirus-associated. Presence/absence analyses assumed roughly uniform sequencing depth across donors, which may not hold.

With 60 Vbeta and 13 Jbeta primers, the PCR was carried out. The data were produced by immunoSEQ multiplex PCR, yet TCRdb's version contains in-frame clones alone and is incomplete. This listing includes 95,000 to 150,000 clones. V lost 4 bases, J lost 7 bases, and 11 bases lay in between. Germline-derived CDR1 and CDR2 are SGHRS and YFSETQ. This CDR3 comprises 12 residues. The TCR was taken from a man aged 18 to 29 in good health and CMV-seronegative. Sequencing was carried out using PBMCs. The chain couples TRBV5-1 to TRBJ2-5; no clear D. The CDR3 sequence: CASSLAGTTQYF. The CDR3, as DNA: TGCGCCAGCAGCCTGGCCGGTACGACCCAGTACTTC.